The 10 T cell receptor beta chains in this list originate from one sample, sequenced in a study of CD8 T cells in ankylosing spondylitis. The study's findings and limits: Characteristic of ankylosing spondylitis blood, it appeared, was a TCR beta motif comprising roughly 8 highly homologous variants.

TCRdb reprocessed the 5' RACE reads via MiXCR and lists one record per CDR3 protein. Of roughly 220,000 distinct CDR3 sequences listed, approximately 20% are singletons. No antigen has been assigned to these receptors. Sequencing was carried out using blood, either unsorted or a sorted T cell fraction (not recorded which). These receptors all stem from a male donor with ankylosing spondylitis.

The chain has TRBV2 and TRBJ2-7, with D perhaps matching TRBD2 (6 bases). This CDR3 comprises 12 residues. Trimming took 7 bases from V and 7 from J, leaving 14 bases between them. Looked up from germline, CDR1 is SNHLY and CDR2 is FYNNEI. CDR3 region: CASTEGLAEQYF. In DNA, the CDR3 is TGTGCCAGCACAGAAGGGCTAGCGGAGCAGTACTTC.

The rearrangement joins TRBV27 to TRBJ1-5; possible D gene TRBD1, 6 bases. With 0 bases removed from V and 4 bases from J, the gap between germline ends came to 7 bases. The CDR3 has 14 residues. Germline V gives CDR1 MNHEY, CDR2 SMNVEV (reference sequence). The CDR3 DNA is TGTGCCAGCAGTTTATCGGGGGCGAATCAGCCCCAGCATTTT. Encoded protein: CASSLSGANQPQHF.

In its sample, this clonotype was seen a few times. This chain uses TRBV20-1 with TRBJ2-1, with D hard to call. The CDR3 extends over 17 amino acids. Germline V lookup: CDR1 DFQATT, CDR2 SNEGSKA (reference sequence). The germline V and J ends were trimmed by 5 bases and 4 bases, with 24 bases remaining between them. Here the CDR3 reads CSAFWPAAGSRYNEQFF. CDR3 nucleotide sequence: TGCAGTGCTTTCTGGCCGGCAGCCGGGTCACGTTACAATGAGCAGTTCTTC.

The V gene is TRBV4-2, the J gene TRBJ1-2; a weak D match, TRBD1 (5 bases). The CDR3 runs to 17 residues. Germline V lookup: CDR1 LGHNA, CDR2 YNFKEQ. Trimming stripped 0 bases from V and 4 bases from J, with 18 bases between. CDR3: CASSQDPAYRDGYGYTF. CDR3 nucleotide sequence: TGTGCCAGCAGCCAAGATCCCGCTTACCGGGACGGCTATGGCTACACCTTC.

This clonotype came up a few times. The CDR3 sequence is CASSLFSQGYNEQFF. The CDR3 bases are TGTGCCAGCAGTTTATTCTCCCAGGGGTACAATGAGCAGTTCTTC. This chain links TRBV27 with TRBJ2-1; weak D call: TRBD1 (6 bases). Trimming cost V 1 base and J 4 bases, with 11 bases left between them. Germline V lookup: CDR1 MNHEY, CDR2 SMNVEV (reference sequence). The CDR3 has 15 amino acids.

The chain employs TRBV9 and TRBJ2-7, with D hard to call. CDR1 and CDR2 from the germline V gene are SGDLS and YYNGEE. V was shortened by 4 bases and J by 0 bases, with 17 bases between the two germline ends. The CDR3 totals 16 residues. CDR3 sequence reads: CASSLLKGTSSYEQYF. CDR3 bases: TGTGCCAGCAGCCTCCTTAAGGGCACCTCCTCCTACGAGCAGTACTTC. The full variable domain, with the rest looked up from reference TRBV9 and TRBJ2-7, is DSGVTQTPKHLITATGQRVTLRCSPRSGDLSVYWYQQSLDQGLQFLIQYYNGEERAKGNILERFSAQQFPDLHSELNLSSLELGDSALYFCASSLLKGTSSYEQYFGPGTRLTVT.

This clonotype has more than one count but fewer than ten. CDR3 bases: TGTGCCAGCAGCTTGAGTGGAGTGGGCTCTGTGGGGAACTATGGCTACACCTTC. Translation gives CASSLSGVGSVGNYGYTF. The chain is built from TRBV5-5 and TRBJ1-2; D remains ambiguous. Germline lookup yields CDR1 SGHKS and CDR2 YYEKEE (reference sequence). The CDR3 is 18 residues long. V shed 1 base and J shed 2 bases, with 21 bases lying between them.

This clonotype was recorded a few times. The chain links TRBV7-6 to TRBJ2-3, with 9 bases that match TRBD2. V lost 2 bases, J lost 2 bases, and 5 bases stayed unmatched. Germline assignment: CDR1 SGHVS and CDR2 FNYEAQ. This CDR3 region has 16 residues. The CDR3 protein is CASSLFSSGNTDTQYF. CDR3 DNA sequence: TGTGCCAGCAGCTTATTCTCTAGCGGGAACACAGATACGCAGTATTTT.

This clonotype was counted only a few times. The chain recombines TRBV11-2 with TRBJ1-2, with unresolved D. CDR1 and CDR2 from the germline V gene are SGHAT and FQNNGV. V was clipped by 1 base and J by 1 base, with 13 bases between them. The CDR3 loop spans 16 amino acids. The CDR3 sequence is CASSLASSARNYGYTF. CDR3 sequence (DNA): TGTGCCAGCAGCTTAGCCTCGTCAGCCCGTAACTATGGCTACACCTTC.

This CDR3 reads CSARDRDMNTEAFF. As DNA, the CDR3 is TGCAGTGCTAGGGACAGGGACATGAACACTGAAGCTTTCTTT. This chain links TRBV20-1 with TRBJ1-1; 8 bases are shared with TRBD1. Germline values: CDR1 DFQATT, CDR2 SNEGSKA (reference sequence). The CDR3 contains 14 residues. J gave up 0 bases and V 3 bases, and 3 bases lay outside the gene matches.